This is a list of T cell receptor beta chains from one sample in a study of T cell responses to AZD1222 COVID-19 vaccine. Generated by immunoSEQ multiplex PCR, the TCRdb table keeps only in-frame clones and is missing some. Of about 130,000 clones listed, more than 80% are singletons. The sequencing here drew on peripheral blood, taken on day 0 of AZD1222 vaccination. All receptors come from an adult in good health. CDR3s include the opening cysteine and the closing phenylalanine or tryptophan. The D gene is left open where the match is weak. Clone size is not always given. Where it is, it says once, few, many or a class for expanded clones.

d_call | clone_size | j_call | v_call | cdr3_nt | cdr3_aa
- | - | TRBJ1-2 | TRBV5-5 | TGTGCCAGCAGCACCGGTAGCGCTAACTATGGCTACACCTTC | CASSTGSANYGYTF
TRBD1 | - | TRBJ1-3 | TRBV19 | TGTGCCAGTAGTGTCGGGACAGGGGCTGGAAACACCATATATTTT | CASSVGTGAGNTIYF
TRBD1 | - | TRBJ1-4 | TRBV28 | TGTGCCAGCAGACCAAGTATGACAGGGGCACTGTTTTTT | CASRPSMTGALFF
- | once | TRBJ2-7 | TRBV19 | TGTGCCAGTAAATCGAGGGGAACCCACGAGCAGTACTTC | CASKSRGTHEQYF
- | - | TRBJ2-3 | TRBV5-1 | TGCGCCAGCAGCGGGGGCACAGATACGCAGTATTTT | CASSGGTDTQYF
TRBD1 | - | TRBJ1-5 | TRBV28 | TGTGCCAGCAGCCGGGACAGGACTAATCAGCCCCAGCATTTT | CASSRDRTNQPQHF
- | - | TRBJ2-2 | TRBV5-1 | TGCGCCAGCAGCCCTCAGACGGGGGTAACCGGGGAGCTGTTTTTT | CASSPQTGVTGELFF
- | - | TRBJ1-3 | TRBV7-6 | TGTGCCAGCAGCTGGGACCCCGGGGATTCTGGAAACACCATATATTTT | CASSWDPGDSGNTIYF
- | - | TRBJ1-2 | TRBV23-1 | TGCGCCAGCAGTCAAGACAGAATTAACTATGGCTACACCTTC | CASSQDRINYGYTF
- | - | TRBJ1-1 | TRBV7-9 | TGTGCCAGCAGCTTAAACGGCGGATCGAACACTGAAGCTTTCTTT | CASSLNGGSNTEAFF
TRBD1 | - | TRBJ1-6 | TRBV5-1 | TGCGCCAGCAGCCCCACCGAGGGGGCCGCGGGTTATTCACCCCTCCACTTT | CASSPTEGAAGYSPLHF
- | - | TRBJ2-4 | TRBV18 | TGTGCCAGCTCACCAGACAGGAGGGCGTCCAAAAACATTCAGTACTTC | CASSPDRRASKNIQYF
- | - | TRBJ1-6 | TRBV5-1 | TGCGCCAGCAGCTTGAATCCAGAGGTCAATTCACCCCTCCACTTT | CASSLNPEVNSPLHF
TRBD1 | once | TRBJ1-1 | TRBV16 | TGTGCCAGCAGCCCCTGGGGGACAGGGATCATGAACACTGAAGCTTTCTTT | CASSPWGTGIMNTEAFF
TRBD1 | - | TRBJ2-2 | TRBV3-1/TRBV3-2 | TGTGCCAGCAGCCTCCGGACAGGGGGAAACACCGGGGAGCTGTTTTTT | CASSLRTGGNTGELFF
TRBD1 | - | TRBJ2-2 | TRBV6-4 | TGTGCCAGCAGTGACAGGGGGCTTCCGAACACCGGGGAGCTGTTTTTT | CASSDRGLPNTGELFF
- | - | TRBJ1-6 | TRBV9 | TGTGCCAGCAGCCCCCGGATGGGGGATTACTCACCCCTCCACTTT | CASSPRMGDYSPLHF
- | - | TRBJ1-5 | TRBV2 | TGTGCCAGCAGTGAAGGCGGGATGGCCCAGCATTTT | CASSEGGMAQHF